The 21 T cell receptor beta chains listed next were all sequenced from one sample in a study of blood T cells in healthy people across ages. The second PCR ran roughly 6 to 11 cycles with a sample-barcoded 5' primer and J-beta primers. TCRdb used MiXCR to reprocess the 5' RACE reads, holding one entry per CDR3 protein. Of some 1.5 million distinct CDR3 sequences in the sample, roughly 43% are singletons; the top ten hold more than 4%. The sequenced sample was blood. The receptors stem from a woman between 18 and 29 years old in good health.

The chain recombines TRBV25-1 with TRBJ2-7; 10 nucleotides agree with TRBD2. Trimming cost V 2 bases and J 7 bases; bases outside gene matches: 5. Per germline, CDR1 MGHDK and CDR2 SYGVNS. The CDR3 sequence is 14 residues long. CDR3 bases: TGTGCCAGCAGTGAACTAGCGGGAGCCTCTGAGCAGTACTTC. It specifies CASSELAGASEQYF.

This chain uses TRBV20-1 with TRBJ2-7, with a possible D match to TRBD2 (5 bases). This CDR3 has 14 amino acids. The germline V gene encodes CDR1 DFQATT and CDR2 SNEGSKA (reference sequence). Deletions cut 7 bases from V and 0 bases from J, with 16 bases between. CDR3 DNA: TGCAGTGGAATCCGGGGTAGGCTCTCCTACGAGCAGTACTTC. Translation: CSGIRGRLSYEQYF.

V is TRBV11-2 and J is TRBJ2-4; D is tentatively TRBD1 or TRBD2 (6 bases each). Trimming left V 4 bases short and J 9 bases short, with 19 bases between. Germline CDR1 is SGHAT and CDR2 is FQNNGV. The CDR3 contains 15 residues. CDR3 DNA sequence: TGTGCCAGCAGCTCCACATGGGGGCGGGGTGCCATTCAGTACTTC. It yields the protein CASSSTWGRGAIQYF.

This clonotype was detected only a few times. The genes are TRBV20-1 and TRBJ2-3; 9 nucleotides agree with TRBD2. CDR3 length equals 16 residues. Looked up from germline, CDR1 is DFQATT and CDR2 is SNEGSKA (reference sequence). After removal of 6 bases from V and 5 bases from J, the junction contained 15 bases not matched to a gene. The CDR3 reads CSALGGGAGGRDTQYF. CDR3 coding DNA: TGCAGTGCCCTAGGGGGTGGTGCGGGGGGGCGAGATACGCAGTATTTT.

This clonotype has more than one count but fewer than ten. The V and J genes are TRBV4-1 and TRBJ2-7; 7 nucleotides agree with TRBD2. There are 15 residues in the CDR3. V was pared by 6 bases and J by 3 bases, with 11 bases of the junction left unmatched. The germline V gene encodes CDR1 MGHRA and CDR2 YSYEKL. CDR3 DNA sequence: TGCGCCAGCAGTCAAAAGAGCGGGGACTTCTACGAGCAGTACTTC. Translating it yields CASSQKSGDFYEQYF.

V and J are TRBV3-1 and TRBJ2-7; 9 bases match TRBD1. Germline V lookup: CDR1 LGHDT, CDR2 YNNKEL (reference sequence). V was pared by 0 bases and J by 2 bases, with 8 bases of the junction left unmatched. The CDR3 runs to 17 residues. The CDR3, as DNA: TGTGCCAGCAGCCAAGATTTTTCGAGGGACAGGGCCTACGAGCAGTACTTC. Translation: CASSQDFSRDRAYEQYF.

This clonotype was counted only a few times. The chain has TRBV6-6 and TRBJ1-2; maybe TRBD1 (5 bases). V lost 3 bases and J lost 4, with 18 bases in between. The CDR3 extends over 16 amino acids. Per the germline V gene, CDR1 is MNHNY and CDR2 is SVGAGI (reference sequence). CDR3 protein: CASSYRVVSGTYGYTF. The CDR3 bases are TGTGCCAGCAGTTATCGGGTGGTTAGCGGGACCTATGGCTACACCTTC.

The rearrangement uses TRBV4-3 and TRBJ2-2, with 10 positions matching TRBD1. The CDR3 extends over 15 amino acids. V shed 4 bases, J shed 7 bases, and the junction held 6 bases outside the gene matches. Germline CDR1 is LGHNA and CDR2 is YSLEER. Written as DNA, the CDR3 is TGCGCCAGCAGCCCTAGGGACAGGGGCGGCGGGGAGCTGTTTTTT. It translates to CASSPRDRGGGELFF.

This clonotype occurred once. This chain's CDR3 is CASSSLKGDGGTDEKLFF. The CDR3 bases are TGTGCCAGCAGTTCTTTAAAGGGTGATGGGGGTACGGATGAAAAACTGTTTTTT. The rearrangement uses TRBV12-3 or TRBV12-4 and TRBJ1-4, with a possible D match to TRBD1 (5 bases). CDR3 size: 18 residues. V lost 4 bases and J lost 6, with 24 bases in between.

This clonotype was counted only a few times. V usage is TRBV27 and J usage is TRBJ2-4; D is perhaps TRBD1 (6 bases). The DNA end is more similar to TRBJ2-7, so the J call may be wrong. This CDR3 spans 12 amino acids. Germline V gives CDR1 MNHEY, CDR2 SMNVEV (reference sequence). CDR3 in amino acids: CAGGITGNEQYF. The CDR3 nucleotides read TGTGCCGGCGGTATTACAGGGAACGAGCAGTACTTC.

V and J are TRBV4-1 and TRBJ2-1, with D possibly being TRBD2 (5 bases). V was shortened by 1 base and J by 8 bases, with 12 bases between the two germline ends. Germline loops: CDR1 MGHRA, CDR2 YSYEKL. CDR3 length: 14 residues. The CDR3 bases are TGCGCCAGCAGCCAAGCCGGGGTACGGCATGAGCAGTTCTTC. It is translated as CASSQAGVRHEQFF.

In its sample, this clonotype was seen a few times. Sequence at one end of the junction differs from germline and may be a read error. The chain has TRBV6-5 and TRBJ1-2; 7 bases are shared with TRBD1. Germline V CDR1 and CDR2: MNHEY, SVGAGI. CDR3 length equals 14 residues. CDR3 nucleotide sequence: TGTGCCAGCAGTTACCGACCAGGGACAGTTGGCTGCACCTTC. This translates into CASSYRPGTVGCTF.

This chain links TRBV28 with TRBJ2-2, with D perhaps given as TRBD1 or TRBD2 (5 bases each). The CDR3 loop spans 16 amino acids. The germline V gene has CDR1 MDHEN and CDR2 SYDVKM. Between the trimmed V and J ends, which lost 0 bases and 6 bases, there was a span of 14 bases. The CDR3 sequence: CASSLWWAGSPGELFF. CDR3 in DNA: TGTGCCAGCAGTTTATGGTGGGCAGGGAGTCCCGGGGAGCTGTTTTTT.

The CDR3 spells CASSQMRGLWTEAFF. In DNA form, the CDR3 reads TGTGCCAGCAGCCAAATGAGGGGGCTGTGGACTGAAGCTTTCTTT. J is TRBJ1-1 and V is TRBV3-1; 7 nucleotides line up with TRBD1. The CDR3 is made up of 15 amino acids. From germline, CDR1 is LGHDT and CDR2 YNNKEL (reference sequence). J was trimmed by 5 bases and V by 2 bases; bases with no gene match: 8.

The chain joins TRBV20-1 to TRBJ2-5, with D possibly matching TRBD2 (5 bases). V lost 3 bases and J lost 1, with 9 bases in between. Germline V CDR1 and CDR2: DFQATT, SNEGSKA (reference sequence). This CDR3 region has 13 residues. The CDR3 region has the DNA TGCAGTGCTAGCGAGACTATCCAAGAGACCCAGTACTTC. It is translated as CSASETIQETQYF.

The chain joins TRBV20-1 to TRBJ1-6; 8 nucleotides align to TRBD1. Trimming at V came to 3 bases and at J to 6 bases, leaving 7 bases not matched to a gene. Germline V gene data show CDR1 as DFQATT and CDR2 as SNEGSKA (reference sequence). There are 15 residues in the CDR3. CDR3 sequence (DNA): TGCAGTGCTAGTCAGCGGACAGGGTCTAATTCACCCCTCCACTTT. Translated: CSASQRTGSNSPLHF.

The V and J genes are TRBV9 and TRBJ2-5; 12 nucleotides agree with TRBD2. The CDR3 runs 16 residues. CDR1 is SGDLS, CDR2 YYNGEE, per germline. The V segment lost 0 bases and the J segment 5 bases; nucleotides outside the gene matches: 5. CDR3 nucleotide sequence: TGTGCCAGCAGCGTAGGAACTAGCGGGGGGATTGAGACCCAGTACTTC. It encodes CASSVGTSGGIETQYF. Full variable domain (outside the CDR3, taken from reference TRBV9 and TRBJ2-5): DSGVTQTPKHLITATGQRVTLRCSPRSGDLSVYWYQQSLDQGLQFLIQYYNGEERAKGNILERFSAQQFPDLHSELNLSSLELGDSALYFCASSVGTSGGIETQYFGPGTRLLVL.

The genes are TRBV9 and TRBJ2-7, with 7 nucleotides matching TRBD2. In germline, CDR1 is SGDLS, CDR2 YYNGEE. After removal of 7 bases from V and 5 bases from J, the junction contained 12 bases not matched to a gene. The CDR3 consists of 14 residues. The CDR3 DNA follows: TGTGCCAGCGGGGCCGGGGAGGGCCAACACGAGCAGTACTTC. Translated, it gives CASGAGEGQHEQYF.

The V gene is TRBV28, the J gene TRBJ2-7; 9 positions match TRBD1. This CDR3 spans 19 amino acids. Germline CDR1 and CDR2: MDHEN and SYDVKM. The V segment lost 5 bases and the J segment 7 bases; nucleotides outside the gene matches: 24. Here the CDR3 reads CASSIFTGGFVKGYNEQYF. The CDR3 nucleotides read TGTGCCAGCAGTATTTTTACAGGGGGCTTCGTGAAGGGCTACAATGAGCAGTACTTC.

This clonotype occurred a few times. This chain links TRBV15 with TRBJ2-7, with TRBD1 matching 7 bases. CDR3 length equals 14 residues. Germline V gene sequence: CDR1 LNHNV, CDR2 YYDKDF (reference sequence). The trim removed 5 bases at V and 1 base at J, leaving 5 bases unmatched. As DNA, the CDR3 is TGTGCCACCAGCGGTAGGGACAGTTCCTACGAGCAGTACTTC. This encodes CATSGRDSSYEQYF.

The chain joins TRBV15 to TRBJ2-3; D unclear. Per germline, CDR1 LNHNV and CDR2 YYDKDF (reference sequence). V lost 0 bases and J 10 bases, leaving 5 bases between the germline ends. The length of the CDR3 is 11 residues. CDR3 sequence (DNA): TGTGCCACCAGCAGAGATGGGGCGCAGTATTTT. As protein: CATSRDGAQYF.